The rows below give T cell receptor beta chains drawn from one sample of a study of beta chain features in type 1 diabetes. Clones were sequenced by immunoSEQ multiplex PCR, and TCRdb holds only the in-frame ones, with some missing. The top ten hold nearly 0.04% of the sample, which has hundreds of thousands of clones, over 12% seen once. The sample taken for sequencing was naive CD4+ T cells from blood. The receptors come from a man aged 18 to 29 with type 1 diabetes. Each CDR3 is given with its conserved first and last residue. The D gene is left open where the match is weak. Not every row has a clone size; where given, it reads once, few, many or a size class.

J	D	V	size	DNA	CDR3
TRBJ1-2	TRBD1	TRBV9	few	TGTGCCAGCAGCGTACAGGGACAGGACTACACCTTC	CASSVQGQDYTF
TRBJ2-7	NA	TRBV29-1	few	TGCAGCGTTGCCGGAGGGCTGGAAAACGAGCAGTACTTC	CSVAGGLENEQYF
TRBJ2-1	NA	TRBV11-2	NA	TGTGCCAGCAGCTTAGCGTATGAGCAGCTCTTC	CASSLAYEQLF
TRBJ2-5	NA	TRBV29-1	NA	TGCAGCGTTATCGGGAAACAAGAGACCCAGTACTTC	CSVIGKQETQYF
TRBJ2-5	NA	TRBV30	NA	TGTGCCTGGAATACAGGATTCCAAGAGACCCAGTACTTC	CAWNTGFQETQYF
TRBJ2-3	NA	TRBV9	NA	TGTGCCAGCAGCCCACCTGGTGGTCTCAGGGATACGCAGTATTTT	CASSPPGGLRDTQYF
TRBJ1-5	NA	TRBV18	few	TGTGCCAGCTCACTTTCCCAGGGTTTAGCAAATCAGCCCCAGCATTTT	CASSLSQGLANQPQHF
TRBJ2-7	NA	TRBV4-1	few	TGCGCCAGCAGCCGAAAAACCGGCCAGAACTACGAGCAGTACTTC	CASSRKTGQNYEQYF
TRBJ2-3	NA	TRBV9	NA	TGTGCCAGCAGCAGATTCTTTGACAGGGCGGGAACAGATACGCAGTATTTT	CASSRFFDRAGTDTQYF
TRBJ1-1	NA	TRBV15	few	TGTGCCACCAGCAGGGACCGACAGCTCTTGAACACTGAAGCTTTCTTT	CATSRDRQLLNTEAFF
TRBJ2-7	TRBD1	TRBV5-6	few	TGTGCCAGCAGCCAATTAACAGGGGGATACGAGCAGTACTTC	CASSQLTGGYEQYF
TRBJ2-1	TRBD2	TRBV9	few	TGTGCCAGCAGTGCGGAGGGAGCGGGAATGTACAATGAGCAGTTCTTC	CASSAEGAGMYNEQFF
TRBJ2-7	NA	TRBV15	few	TGTGCCACCAGCAGAAAGCCCGCAGGAGACTACGAGCAGTACTTC	CATSRKPAGDYEQYF
TRBJ1-4	TRBD1	TRBV7-6	few	TGTGCCAGCAGCCCCCCGGGACAGGGGGCGGTTGATGAAAAACTGTTTTTT	CASSPPGQGAVDEKLFF
TRBJ1-5	NA	TRBV7-9	NA	TGTGCCAGCAGCTCAAACAAGGATCAGCCCCAGCATTTT	CASSSNKDQPQHF
TRBJ2-7	TRBD2	TRBV30	NA	TGTGCCTGGGGACCACGGACTAGCGGGAGGGCCCTATCCTACGAGCAGTACTTC	CAWGPRTSGRALSYEQYF
TRBJ1-2	NA	TRBV28	few	TGTGCCAGCAGCCTGACGCTCTATGGCTACACCTTC	CASSLTLYGYTF